The clone carrying this T cell receptor (beta chain) has just one count. The antigen remains unidentified. This entry belongs to a study of shared clonotypes between healthy human individuals. Study-wide results and limits: The study's rarefaction showed incomplete sorted-subset sequencing despite large depth. With a handful of donors compared, 4.5% to 6.5% of naive CD4 clonotypes were shared.

Germline V gene lookup returns CDR1 MDHEN and CDR2 SYDVKM. V was clipped by 8 bases and J by 4 bases, with 14 bases between them. The CDR3 contains 13 residues. It was about 190 ng DNA, around 32,000 T cell genomes, that sorted-subset replicate PCRs used. TCRdb keeps only in-frame clones here, not all; method: immunoSEQ multiplex PCR. The sample contains approximately 600,000 clones, 85% to 95% of which appear only once. Selected positively for CCR7 and CD45RO-negative, naive CD8 cells excluded terminally differentiated effector memory CD45RA+ cells. Those who donated, Caucasian adults without exception, all lived in Nashville, Tennessee.

Sequencing was carried out using naive CD8+ T cells sorted from blood. The chain joins TRBV28 to TRBJ2-5; D possibly corresponds to TRBD1 (7 bases). The TCR comes from a woman between 25 and 40 years old in good health. The CDR3 DNA sequence: TGTGCCAGCCATTACAGGGGAGGAGAGACCCAGTACTTC. This codes for CASHYRGGETQYF.